The rows below give T cell receptor beta chains drawn from one sample of a study of spatial heterogeneity in lung cancer. TCRdb itself ran the 5' RACE reads through MiXCR, one entry per CDR3 protein. The top ten clones hold less than 30% of a sample with around 9,600 distinct CDR3 sequences, roughly 6% of them seen once. Sequencing was performed on lung tumor tissue, taken at surgery. The receptor set was obtained from a female donor with early-stage non-small cell lung cancer. The CDR3 runs from the conserved cysteine through the conserved F or W. The D gene is left open where the match is weak. Only part of the rows carry a size: once, few, many, or a class if the clone is expanded.

>-|TRBJ2-1|TRBV6-1|many
TGTGCCAGCAGCGCCCCCTACAATGAGCAGTTCTTC
CASSAPYNEQFF
>-|TRBJ2-5|TRBV11-3|many
TGTGCCAGCAGGGCCACAGGGTCGGAGACCCAGTACTTC
CASRATGSETQYF
>-|TRBJ2-3|TRBV7-9|many
TGTGCCAGCAGCTTAACGGGACTTAGCACAGATACGCAGTATTTT
CASSLTGLSTDTQYF
>-|TRBJ2-3|TRBV3-1|many
TGTGCCAGCAGCCAAAACACAGATACGCAGTATTTT
CASSQNTDTQYF
>TRBD1|TRBJ2-7|TRBV10-3|many
TGTGCCATCAGTGATATAGGGGGTACAGGGGGACCCAGGGAGTCCGAGCAGTACTTC
CAISDIGGTGGPRESEQYF
>-|TRBJ1-4|TRBV18|many
TGTGCCAGCTCACAATCCACGCGGGCTAATGAAAAACTGTTTTTT
CASSQSTRANEKLFF
>-|TRBJ1-1|TRBV7-3|many
TGTGCCAGCAGCTCCCACCGGGACACTGAAGCTTTCTTT
CASSSHRDTEAFF
>-|TRBJ2-5|TRBV7-3|few
TGTGCCAGCAGCTTAAATGGGCATACCCAAGAGACCCAGTACTTC
CASSLNGHTQETQYF
>TRBD2|TRBJ2-1|TRBV6-2/TRBV6-3|many
TGTGCCAGCAGTTCGGGACTAGCGGGAGGGCCGGGGAATGAGCAGTTCTTC
CASSSGLAGGPGNEQFF
>TRBD2|TRBJ2-1|TRBV7-6|many
TGTGCCAGCAGCGGACTCGCGGGGGGGCCTATCCTATACAATGAGCAGTTCTTC
CASSGLAGGPILYNEQFF
>TRBD2|TRBJ2-1|TRBV4-1|many
TGCGCCAGCAGCCATTTGAGCGGGGGGGTCAACAATGAGCAGTTCTTC
CASSHLSGGVNNEQFF
>-|TRBJ1-2|TRBV19|-
TGTGCCAGTAGAAGGGGACCCAACTATGGCTACACCTTC
CASRRGPNYGYTF
>TRBD2|TRBJ2-1|TRBV11-2|-
TGTGCCAGCAGGGAGACTAGCGGGGTACAGTATGAGCAGTTCTTC
CASRETSGVQYEQFF